This T cell receptor beta chain emerged from a study of blood T cell repertoires in COVID-19. Study-level information: The origin of the acute and convalescent COVID-19 samples was the United States, Italy and Spain. From T cells, B-cell-depleted T cells, or PBMCs came the material, which was cDNA or gDNA.

CDR1 and CDR2 (germline): LGHNA, YNFKEQ. The ends lost 4 bases at V and 3 bases at J; junction bases unmatched: 3. The length of the CDR3 is 14 residues. Under the authors' procedure: Estimation of nucleated cell counts was performed using reference gene primer amplification. Libraries were prepared by immunoSEQ multiplex PCR; TCRdb keeps only in-frame clonotypes and omits some of them. The V and J calls and clone size were taken over from that table, and D and trimming were inferred from the DNA. The table records 150,000 to 160,000 clones, more than 65% of them present only once. Sequenced sample: peripheral blood. This TCR was sampled from a woman aged 45-65 years with acute or convalescent COVID-19. The chain couples TRBV4-2 to TRBJ2-7; 10 nucleotides align to TRBD1. CDR3 DNA sequence: TGTGCCAGCAGCCCTGGACAGGGGGACTACGAGCAGTACTTC. Its protein product is CASSPGQGDYEQYF.